This T cell receptor (beta chain) comes out of a study of blood T cell dynamics during melanoma immunotherapy. Some clones are missing from TCRdb's copy, which holds only in-frame ones; the method was immunoSEQ multiplex PCR. The sample has 20,000 to 30,000 clones; around nine tenths are singletons. As to time point: pre-treatment baseline. No patient had earlier systemic cancer treatment, concurrent immunosuppressants, or another active cancer. The germline V gene encodes CDR1 SGHRS and CDR2 YFSETQ. Germline trimming cut 5 bases from V and 4 bases from J; bases unmatched to any gene: 8. The CDR3 contains 14 residues.

This chain connects TRBV5-1 to TRBJ2-7; 8 bases are shared with TRBD2. The clonotype comes from a human donor with melanoma. Here the sequenced sample was blood, taken from a patient treated with checkpoint blockade. The CDR3 region is CASRLLSGTYEQYF. In DNA form, the CDR3 reads TGCGCCAGCAGGCTCCTTAGCGGGACGTACGAGCAGTACTTC.